A single sample gave rise to the 4 T cell receptor beta chains below, sequenced in a study of blood T cell repertoires in COVID-19. Sequencing used immunoSEQ multiplex PCR; TCRdb keeps in-frame clones, though not all of them. The sample records about 200,000 clones, about 80% being singletons. The source material was peripheral blood. These TCRs come from a man aged 55 to 70 with acute or convalescent COVID-19.

This clone was counted a few times. The chain carries TRBV4-2 and TRBJ1-2, with D hard to call. In germline, CDR1 is LGHNA, CDR2 YNFKEQ. The ends were cut back, 0 bases at V and 8 bases at J, with 10 bases in the middle. This CDR3 region has 13 residues. CDR3 DNA sequence: TGTGCCAGCAGCCAAGAAATTTCCCCGGGCTACACCTTC. It is translated as CASSQEISPGYTF.

V usage is TRBV4-1 and J usage is TRBJ1-2; a possible D gene is TRBD1 (6 bases). CDR1 MGHRA and CDR2 YSYEKL come from the germline V gene. Trimming took off 1 base at V and 8 bases at J, with 17 bases between the two ends. This CDR3 is 15 amino acids long. As DNA, the CDR3 is TGCGCCAGCAGCCAAGGGCGAGGGGGTTTGGGCGGCTACACCTTC. As protein: CASSQGRGGLGGYTF.

The V call is TRBV2, the J call TRBJ1-5; D is possibly TRBD1 (5 bases). V lost 7 bases and J lost 5, with 18 bases in between. Germline V CDR1 and CDR2: SNHLY, FYNNEI. The CDR3 totals 15 residues. Here the CDR3 reads CASTEGLTRDQPQHF. In DNA, the CDR3 is TGTGCCAGCACGGAGGGACTAACGAGAGATCAGCCCCAGCATTTT. Combining the CDR3 with reference TRBV2 and TRBJ1-5 gives the whole variable domain EPEVTQTPSHQVTQMGQEVILRCVPISNHLYFYWYRQILGQKVEFLVSFYNNEISEKSEIFDDQFSVERPDGSNFTLKIRSTKLEDSAMYFCASTEGLTRDQPQHFGDGTRLSIL.

The V and J genes are TRBV7-2 and TRBJ1-6; 7 bases align to TRBD1. This CDR3 has 17 residues. In germline, CDR1 is SGHTA, CDR2 FQGNSA. J was trimmed by 3 bases and V by 5 bases; bases with no gene match: 10. This CDR3 reads CASSVPGTVNYNSPLHF. The CDR3 region has the DNA TGTGCCAGCAGCGTACCCGGGACAGTTAACTATAATTCACCCCTCCACTTT.